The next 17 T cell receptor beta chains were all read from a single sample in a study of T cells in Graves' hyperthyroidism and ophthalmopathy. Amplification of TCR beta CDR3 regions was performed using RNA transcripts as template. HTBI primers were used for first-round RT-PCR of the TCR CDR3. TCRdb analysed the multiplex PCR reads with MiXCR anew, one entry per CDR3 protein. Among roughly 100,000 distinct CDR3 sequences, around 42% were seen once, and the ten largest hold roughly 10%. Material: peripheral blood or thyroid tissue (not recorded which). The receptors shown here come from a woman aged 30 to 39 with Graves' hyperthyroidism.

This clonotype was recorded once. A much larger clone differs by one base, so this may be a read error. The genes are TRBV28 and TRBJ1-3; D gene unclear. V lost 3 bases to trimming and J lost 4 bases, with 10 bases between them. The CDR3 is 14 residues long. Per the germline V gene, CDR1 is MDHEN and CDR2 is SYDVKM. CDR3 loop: CASSFHAAGNTIYF. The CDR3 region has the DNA TGTGCCAGCAGTTTTCATGCGGCAGGAAACACCATATATTTT.

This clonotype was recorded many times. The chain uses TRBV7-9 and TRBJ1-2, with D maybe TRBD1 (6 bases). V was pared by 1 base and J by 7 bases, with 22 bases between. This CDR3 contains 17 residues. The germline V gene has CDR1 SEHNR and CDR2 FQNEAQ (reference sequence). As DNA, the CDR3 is TGTGCCAGCAGCTTAGGTCTGTGGAGGGGGTTCGCTCTTGGCTACACCTTC. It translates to CASSLGLWRGFALGYTF.

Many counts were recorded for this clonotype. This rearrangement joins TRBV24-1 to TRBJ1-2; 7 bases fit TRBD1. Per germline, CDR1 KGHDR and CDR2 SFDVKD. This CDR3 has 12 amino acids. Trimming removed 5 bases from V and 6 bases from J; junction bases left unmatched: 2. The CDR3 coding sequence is TGTGCCACCAGTGGAGACAGGGATGGCTACACCTTC. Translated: CATSGDRDGYTF.

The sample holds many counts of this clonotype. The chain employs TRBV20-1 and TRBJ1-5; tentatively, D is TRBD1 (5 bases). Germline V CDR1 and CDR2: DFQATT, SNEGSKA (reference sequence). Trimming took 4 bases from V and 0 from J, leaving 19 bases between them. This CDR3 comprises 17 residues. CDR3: CSAISRVGGYSNQPQHF. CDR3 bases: TGCAGTGCTATTTCCAGGGTGGGGGGATATAGCAATCAGCCCCAGCATTTT.

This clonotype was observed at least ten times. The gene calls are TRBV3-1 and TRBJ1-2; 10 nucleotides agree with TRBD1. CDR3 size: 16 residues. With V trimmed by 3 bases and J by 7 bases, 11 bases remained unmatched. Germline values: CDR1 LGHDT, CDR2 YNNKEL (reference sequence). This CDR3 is CASSQRGRQGATGYTF. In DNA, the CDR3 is TGTGCCAGCAGCCAGAGGGGGCGACAGGGGGCGACTGGCTACACCTTC. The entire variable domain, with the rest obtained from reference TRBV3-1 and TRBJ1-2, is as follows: DTAVSQTPKYLVTQMGNDKSIKCEQNLGHDTMYWYKQDSKKFLKIMFSYNNKELIINETVPNRFSPKSPDKAHLNLHINSLELGDSAVYFCASSQRGRQGATGYTFGSGTRLTVV.

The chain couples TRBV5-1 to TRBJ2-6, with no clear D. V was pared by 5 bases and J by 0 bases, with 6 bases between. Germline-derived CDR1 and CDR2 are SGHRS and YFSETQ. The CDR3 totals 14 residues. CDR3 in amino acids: CASRRDSGANVLTF. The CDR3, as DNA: TGCGCCAGCAGAAGGGACTCTGGGGCCAACGTCCTGACTTTC. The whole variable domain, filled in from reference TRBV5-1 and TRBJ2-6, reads KAGVTQTPRYLIKTRGQQVTLSCSPISGHRSVSWYQQTPGQGLQFLFEYFSETQRNKGNFPGRFSGRQFSNSRSEMNVSTLELGDSALYLCASRRDSGANVLTFGAGSRLTVL.

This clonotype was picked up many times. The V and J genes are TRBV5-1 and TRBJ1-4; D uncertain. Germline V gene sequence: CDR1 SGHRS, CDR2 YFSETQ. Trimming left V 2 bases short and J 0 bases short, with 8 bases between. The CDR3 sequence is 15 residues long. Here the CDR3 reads CASSLTAATNEKLFF. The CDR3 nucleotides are TGCGCCAGCAGCTTAACCGCCGCAACTAATGAAAAACTGTTTTTT.

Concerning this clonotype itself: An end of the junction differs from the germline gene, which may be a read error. CDR3 in amino acids: CASSSQGGDQPQHF. CDR3 nucleotides: TGCGCCAGCAGCTCCCAGGGAGGGGATCAGCCCCAGCATTTT. The chain has TRBV13 and TRBJ1-5; weak D call: TRBD1 (5 bases). The CDR3 is made up of 14 amino acids. CDR1 and CDR2 (germline): PRHDT, FYEKMQ (reference sequence).

In DNA form, the CDR3 reads TGTGCCAGCAGCTTATATGCGGGAGGGCCGACAGATACGCAGTATTTT. It translates to CASSLYAGGPTDTQYF. This chain connects TRBV7-2 to TRBJ2-3; 9 bases are a match to TRBD2. Per germline, CDR1 SGHTA and CDR2 FQGNSA. V shed 2 bases and J 3 bases; nucleotides not matched to a gene: 6. The CDR3 contains 16 residues.

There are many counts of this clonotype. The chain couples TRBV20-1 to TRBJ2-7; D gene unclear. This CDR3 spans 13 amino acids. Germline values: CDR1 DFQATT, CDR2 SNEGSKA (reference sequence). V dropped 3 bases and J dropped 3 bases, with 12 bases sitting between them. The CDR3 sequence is CSASSVRSYEQYF. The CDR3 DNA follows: TGCAGTGCTAGTTCCGTGCGGAGCTACGAGCAGTACTTC.

CDR3 amino acids: CSVDGRGETQYF. The CDR3 DNA follows: TGCAGTGTGGACGGGAGAGGTGAGACCCAGTACTTC. J is TRBJ2-5 and V is TRBV20-1; D possibly corresponds to TRBD2 (6 bases). Germline loops: CDR1 DFQATT, CDR2 SNEGSKA (reference sequence). Between the trimmed V and J ends, which lost 7 bases and 5 bases, there was a span of 14 bases. The CDR3 is 12 residues long.

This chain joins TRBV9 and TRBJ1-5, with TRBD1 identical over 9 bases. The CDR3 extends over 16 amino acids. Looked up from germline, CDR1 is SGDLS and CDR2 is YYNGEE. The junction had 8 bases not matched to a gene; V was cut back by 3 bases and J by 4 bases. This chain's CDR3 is CASSGDGTGWNQPQHF. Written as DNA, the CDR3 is TGTGCCAGCAGCGGAGATGGGACAGGGTGGAATCAGCCCCAGCATTTT.

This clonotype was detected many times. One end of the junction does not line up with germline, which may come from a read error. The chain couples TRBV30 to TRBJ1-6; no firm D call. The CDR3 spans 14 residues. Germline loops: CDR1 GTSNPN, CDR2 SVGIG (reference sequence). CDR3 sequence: CAWSGRIVYSPLHF. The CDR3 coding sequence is TGTGCCTGGAGTGGGAGGATCGTCTATTCGCCCCTCCACTTT.

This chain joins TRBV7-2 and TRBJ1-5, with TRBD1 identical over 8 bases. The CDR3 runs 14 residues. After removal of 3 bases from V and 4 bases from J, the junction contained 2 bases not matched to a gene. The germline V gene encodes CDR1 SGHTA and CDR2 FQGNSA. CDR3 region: CASSFGQGNQPQHF. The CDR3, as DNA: TGTGCCAGCAGCTTCGGACAGGGAAATCAGCCCCAGCATTTT.

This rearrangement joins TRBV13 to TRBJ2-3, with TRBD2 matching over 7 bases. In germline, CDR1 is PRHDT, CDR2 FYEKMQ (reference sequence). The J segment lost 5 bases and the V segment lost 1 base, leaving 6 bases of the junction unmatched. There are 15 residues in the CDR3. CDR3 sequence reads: CASSLVGEGKDTQYF. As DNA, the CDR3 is TGTGCCAGCAGCTTAGTCGGGGAGGGAAAAGATACGCAGTATTTT.

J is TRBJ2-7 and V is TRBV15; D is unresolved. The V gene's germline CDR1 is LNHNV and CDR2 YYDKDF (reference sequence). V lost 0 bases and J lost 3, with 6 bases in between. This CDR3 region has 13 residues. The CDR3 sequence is CATSRESGYEQYF. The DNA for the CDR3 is TGTGCCACCAGCAGAGAGTCAGGCTACGAGCAGTACTTC.

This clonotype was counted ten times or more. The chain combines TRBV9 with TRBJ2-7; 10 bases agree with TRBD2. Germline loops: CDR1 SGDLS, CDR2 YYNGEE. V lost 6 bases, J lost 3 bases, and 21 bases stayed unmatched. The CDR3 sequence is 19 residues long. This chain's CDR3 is CASNDFPPLLAGEHYEQYF. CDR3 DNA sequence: TGTGCCAGCAACGATTTTCCCCCTCTGCTAGCGGGAGAACACTACGAGCAGTACTTC.